The T cell receptor (beta chain) described here comes from a study of blood T cell repertoires in COVID-19. CDR3 size: 11 residues. The germline CDR1 and CDR2 sequences are DFQATT and SNEGSKA (reference sequence). With 6 bases clipped from V and 4 bases from J, the junction kept 2 bases outside the gene matches. In the original processing: Counts of nucleated cells, estimated from reference gene primer amplification, were obtained. Method: immunoSEQ multiplex PCR; TCRdb's copy keeps in-frame clones and lacks some. That table is the source of V, J and clone size, and D and trimming were worked out from the DNA. Of some 78,000 clones in the sample, approximately 80% were seen once. As to this clone: Other nucleotide sequences in the sample specify the same CDR3.

The sequenced sample consisted of peripheral blood. V and J are TRBV20-1 and TRBJ2-7; 8 nucleotides line up with TRBD1. The source is a man between 60 and 75 years old with active or convalescent COVID-19. CDR3 amino acids: CSARQGYEQYF. Here the CDR3 DNA reads TGCAGTGCACGACAGGGGTACGAGCAGTACTTC.